The TCR beta chain under discussion was sequenced for a study of CD8 T cells in Susac syndrome. With regard to this clonotype: No antigen is known for it.

The authors sequenced TCR beta from blood CD8+ and CD4+ T cells. Through negative isolation, CD4+ and CD8+ T cells were obtained, while TEMRA cells were enriched using FACS. The study's findings and limits: The study's TCR sequencing and HLA analysis drew on a certain number of individuals. That number was acknowledged as relatively small.

An input of about 0.5 to 1 ug of RNA was subjected to reverse transcription using random hexamers. TCRdb fed the immunoSEQ multiplex PCR reads into MiXCR, producing one record per CDR3 protein. This table holds around 190,000 distinct CDR3 sequences, approximately 95% found once. The CDR3 covers 14 residues. CDR1 is SQVTM and CDR2 is ANQGSEA in the germline V gene. V dropped 2 bases and J dropped 4 bases, with 12 bases sitting between them. Input material: CD8+ T cells from PBMCs. The clonotype originates from a human donor with multiple sclerosis. The chain carries TRBV29-1 and TRBJ2-1; D not certain. Here the CDR3 reads CSVEFQEKYNEQFF. The CDR3 DNA is TGCAGCGTTGAATTTCAGGAAAAATACAATGAGCAGTTCTTC.